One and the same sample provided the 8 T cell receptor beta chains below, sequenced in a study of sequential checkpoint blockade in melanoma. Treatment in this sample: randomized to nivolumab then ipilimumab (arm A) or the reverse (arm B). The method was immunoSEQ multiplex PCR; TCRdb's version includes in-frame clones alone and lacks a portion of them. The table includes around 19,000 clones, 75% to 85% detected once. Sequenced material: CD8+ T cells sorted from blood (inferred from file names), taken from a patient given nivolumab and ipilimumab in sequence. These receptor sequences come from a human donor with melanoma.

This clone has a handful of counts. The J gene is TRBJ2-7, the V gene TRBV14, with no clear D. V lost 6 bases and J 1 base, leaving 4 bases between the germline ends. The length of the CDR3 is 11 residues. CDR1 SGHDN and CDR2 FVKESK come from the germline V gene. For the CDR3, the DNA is TGTGCCAGCAGTTTATCCTACGAGCAGTACTTC. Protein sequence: CASSLSYEQYF.

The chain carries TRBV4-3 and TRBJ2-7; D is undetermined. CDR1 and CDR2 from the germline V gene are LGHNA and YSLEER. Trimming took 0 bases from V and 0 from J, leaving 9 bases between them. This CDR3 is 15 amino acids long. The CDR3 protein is CASSQDLGTSYEQYF. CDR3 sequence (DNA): TGCGCCAGCAGCCAAGATTTGGGCACCTCCTACGAGCAGTACTTC.

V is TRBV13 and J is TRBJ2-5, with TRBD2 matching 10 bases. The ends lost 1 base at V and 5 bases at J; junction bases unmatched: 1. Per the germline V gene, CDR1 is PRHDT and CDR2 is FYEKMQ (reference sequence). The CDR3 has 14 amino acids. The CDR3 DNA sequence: TGTGCCAGCAGCTTAGCTAGCGGGGGTGAGACCCAGTACTTC. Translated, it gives CASSLASGGETQYF.

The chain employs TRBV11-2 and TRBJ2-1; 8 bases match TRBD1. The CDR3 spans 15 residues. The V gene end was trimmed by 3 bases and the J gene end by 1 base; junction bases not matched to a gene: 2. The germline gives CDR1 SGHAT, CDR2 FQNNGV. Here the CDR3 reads CASSLGDRSYNEQFF. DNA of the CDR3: TGTGCCAGCAGCTTGGGGGACAGGTCCTACAATGAGCAGTTCTTC.

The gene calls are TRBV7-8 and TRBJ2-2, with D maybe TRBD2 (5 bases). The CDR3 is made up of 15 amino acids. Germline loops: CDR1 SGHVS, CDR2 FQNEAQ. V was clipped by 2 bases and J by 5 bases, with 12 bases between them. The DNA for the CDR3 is TGTGCCAGCAGCTTACGAGGGCGGTCTACCGGGGAGCTGTTTTTT. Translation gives CASSLRGRSTGELFF.

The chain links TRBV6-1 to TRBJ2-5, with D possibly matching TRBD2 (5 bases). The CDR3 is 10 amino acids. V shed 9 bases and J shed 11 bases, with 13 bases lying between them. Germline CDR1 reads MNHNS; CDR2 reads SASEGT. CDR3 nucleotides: TGTGCCAGTGGGGAGTGGGAGCAGTACTTC. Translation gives CASGEWEQYF.

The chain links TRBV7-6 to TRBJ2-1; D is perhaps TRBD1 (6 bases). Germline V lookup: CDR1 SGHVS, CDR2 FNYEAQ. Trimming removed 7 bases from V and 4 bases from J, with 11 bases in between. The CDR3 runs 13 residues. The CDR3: CASTPRGYNEQFF. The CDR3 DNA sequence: TGTGCCAGCACACCGAGGGGGTACAATGAGCAGTTCTTC.

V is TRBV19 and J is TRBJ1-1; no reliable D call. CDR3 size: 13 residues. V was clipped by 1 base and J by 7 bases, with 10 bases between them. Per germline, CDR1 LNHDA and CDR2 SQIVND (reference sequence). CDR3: CASSIVTTSEAFF. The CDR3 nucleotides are TGTGCCAGTAGTATAGTAACAACCAGTGAAGCTTTCTTT.